Given below is one T cell receptor beta chain in context. This receptor's antigen is unknown. No much larger clonotype is one base removed from it; base qualities were not supplied. The data were obtained in a study of blood T cell repertoires in COVID-19 (dated by TCRdb to the early 2020s). Broadly, across the study: The collaborator samples originated in the United States, Italy and Spain and spanned the acute and convalescent phases of COVID-19. Where available, HLA class I and class II types were obtained from metadata supplied by the sample provider rather than from assay-based typing. Sample metadata almost always included a de-identified subject ID, COVID-19 status, age in years and sex. The repertoires were made available in a free public database intended to serve as a resource for research on the immune response to SARS-CoV-2. Samples came from the ongoing ImmuneRACE study (first 160 participants) plus 1,254 subjects from 6 global collaborators. The material from the prospective study consisted of cDNA or gDNA derived from T cells, B-cell-depleted T cells, or PBMCs. Deeply sampled blood TCRbeta repertoires from subjects exposed to, actively infected with, or recovered from COVID-19 were included in the dataset. Results and caveats for the whole study, not just this receptor: Clinical and demographic metadata were provided uncurated, with the amount varying by source and participant.

Collaborating institutions collected whole blood in K2EDTA tubes following their own protocols. Collaborator samples were shipped for TCRbeta analysis as frozen whole blood, isolated PBMCs, or DNA extracted from either sample type. The immunoSEQ Assay, a bias-controlled multiplex PCR, was used to amplify TCRbeta CDR3 regions from genomic DNA. As for how the authors treated the data: The number of nucleated cells in each sample was estimated by amplification of reference gene primers within the assay. To quantify the absolute abundance of each unique TCRbeta CDR3 rearrangement, sequence reads were collapsed and filtered. For each sample, productive Simpson clonality was calculated by taking the square root of Simpson's diversity index across productive rearrangements. The immuneACCESS repertoire file appears here via TCRdb, limited to in-frame rearrangements. These files lack a portion of the clones; in checked studies, under half of the deficit traces to unresolved V genes, and the cause of the others is not known. V and J calls plus clone size are reproduced from that table; the DNA served to infer D and trimming. A total of about 81,000 clones appear in this sample, roughly 80% of them only once. The ten top clones hold over 10% of the sample.

The CDR3 starts with the cysteine, ends with the phenylalanine, and has 13 residues. Left in the record is the CDR3 DNA by itself, 39 bases read in frame from the first base. The V end loses 1 base and the J end loses 9 bases, and a stretch of 7 bases separates them. The sequenced material came from peripheral blood. The chain is made from TRBV12-3 or TRBV12-4 and TRBJ1-6; a confident D gene designation cannot be given. This receptor was taken from a human donor in a cohort sampled during active COVID-19. Here the CDR3 is given as CASSLDTVSPLHF. The bases are TGTGCCAGCAGTTTAGATACGGTTTCACCCCTCCACTTT.